One T cell receptor (beta chain) is described in this entry. Antigen: not known. This specimen comes from a study of cytomegalovirus exposure and HLA in healthy donors. CDR1 and CDR2 from the germline V gene are SGHTA and FQGNSA. CDR3 length: 13 amino acids. The V gene lost 4 bases and the J gene lost 0 bases, with 6 bases spanning the gap. Study-level points and caveats: A previous analysis found most TCR beta V segments productive roughly 87% or roughly 30% of the time. An ancestry cluster, one associated with Asian ancestry, reportedly showed fewer N-insertions than the approximately 660-donor mean in a later analysis. Three CMV-associated chains proved CMV antigen-specific in vitro.

It was with 60 Vbeta and 13 Jbeta primers that the PCR ran. Clones were read by immunoSEQ multiplex PCR, and TCRdb kept only the in-frame ones, dropping some. The sample carries approximately 220,000 clones, about 70% recorded once. Sequenced: PBMCs. V usage is TRBV7-2 and J usage is TRBJ1-1, with D hard to call. The origin of this receptor is a woman in her twenties or thirties in good health and CMV-seronegative. The CDR3 bases are TGTGCCAGCAGCTCCAACTTGAACACTGAAGCTTTCTTT. As protein: CASSSNLNTEAFF.